This T cell receptor beta chain was recovered during a study of Ad26.COV2.S vaccination and SARS-CoV-2 variants. Study as a whole: Sample donor was a member of the COV1001 Ad26.COV2.S trial arm. Into the muscle, Ad26.COV2.S was dosed once or twice, 56 days apart.

Measured with immunoSEQ multiplex PCR; TCRdb has only the in-frame clones, and not every one. The sample includes 320,000 or so clones, almost 90% of them seen just once. Whole-study findings and limits: Vaccinees and placebo recipients showed similar non-spike TCR breadth.

Documented treatment: around 19 received Ad26.COV2.S at low or high dose, single or two shots; 5 received placebo; per-sample allocation not given. Specimen acquisition occurred on day 63 following the initial vaccine or placebo injection. In germline, CDR1 is LNHDA, CDR2 SQIVND (reference sequence). The CDR3 totals 14 residues. V was trimmed by 7 bases and J by 1 base, leaving 13 bases between them. For this clone: The antigen is not known.

The chain recombines TRBV19 with TRBJ1-1; a possible D gene is TRBD1 (5 bases). The material was peripheral blood, obtained in a trial of Ad26.COV2.S vaccine versus placebo. This TCR derives from a person aged 18-65 years who received the Ad26.COV2.S COVID-19 vaccine or a placebo. Written as DNA, the CDR3 is TGTGCCAGTACCCAGATGCAGGGGAACACTGAAGCTTTCTTT. It specifies CASTQMQGNTEAFF.